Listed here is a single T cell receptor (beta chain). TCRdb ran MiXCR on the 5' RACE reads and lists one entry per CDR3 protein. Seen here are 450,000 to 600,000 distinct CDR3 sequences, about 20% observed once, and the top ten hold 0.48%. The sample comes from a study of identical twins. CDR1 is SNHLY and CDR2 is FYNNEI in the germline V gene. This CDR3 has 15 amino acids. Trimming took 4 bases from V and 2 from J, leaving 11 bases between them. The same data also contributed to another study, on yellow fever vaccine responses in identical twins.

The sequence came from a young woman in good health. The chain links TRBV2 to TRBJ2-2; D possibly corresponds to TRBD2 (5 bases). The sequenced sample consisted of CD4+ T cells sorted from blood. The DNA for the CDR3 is TGTGCCAGCAGTGTGTCGACGGGAAACACCGGGGAGCTGTTTTTT. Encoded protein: CASSVSTGNTGELFF.